The source of this TCR beta chain is a study of blood T cell repertoires in COVID-19. Overall study: Acute-phase and convalescent COVID-19 samples originated in the United States, Italy and Spain. Sources were T cells, B-cell-depleted T cells, or PBMCs; the material itself was cDNA or gDNA.

Participant-reported clinical history was the basis for cohort assignment. Donors in Cohort 3 counted as recovered after two negative PCRs, clearance, or symptom resolution. The table came from immunoSEQ multiplex PCR; TCRdb's copy has only in-frame clones and leaves some out. Of around 370,000 clones listed, around 90% were seen once; the top ten hold approximately 1.2%. Sequencing was performed on PBMCs or T cells enriched from blood (not recorded which). The clonotype originates from a woman aged 18-35 years who had recovered from COVID-19.

The CDR3 loop is CASSAGGPYNEQFF. The CDR3 DNA is TGTGCCAGCAGCGCAGGGGGTCCCTACAATGAGCAGTTCTTC. The rearrangement joins TRBV7-9 to TRBJ2-1; 7 bases line up with TRBD1. From germline, CDR1 is SEHNR and CDR2 FQNEAQ (reference sequence). The CDR3 has 14 amino acids. J gave up 2 bases and V 5 bases, and 3 bases lay outside the gene matches.